This T cell receptor (beta chain) was captured by sequencing in a study of neurological immune-mediated disorders. One entry per CDR3 protein, called by TCRdb with MiXCR from the 5' RACE reads. The sample includes fewer than 45,000 distinct CDR3 sequences, 6% to 8.5% seen only once; the top ten take roughly 4.5%. This CDR3 comprises 19 residues. The V and J ends lost 4 bases and 1 base, in that order; junction bases with no gene match: 13. Germline CDR1 LGHDT, CDR2 YNNKEL (reference sequence). In this sample, this clonotype turned up many times. The source material was PBMCs. The TCR was taken from a woman in her forties in good health. This chain joins TRBV3-1 and TRBJ2-6, with 7 positions matching TRBD1. CDR3 loop: CASSPHSGTVKSGANVLTF. CDR3 in DNA: TGTGCCAGCAGCCCCCATTCGGGGACAGTCAAATCTGGGGCCAACGTCCTGACTTTC.